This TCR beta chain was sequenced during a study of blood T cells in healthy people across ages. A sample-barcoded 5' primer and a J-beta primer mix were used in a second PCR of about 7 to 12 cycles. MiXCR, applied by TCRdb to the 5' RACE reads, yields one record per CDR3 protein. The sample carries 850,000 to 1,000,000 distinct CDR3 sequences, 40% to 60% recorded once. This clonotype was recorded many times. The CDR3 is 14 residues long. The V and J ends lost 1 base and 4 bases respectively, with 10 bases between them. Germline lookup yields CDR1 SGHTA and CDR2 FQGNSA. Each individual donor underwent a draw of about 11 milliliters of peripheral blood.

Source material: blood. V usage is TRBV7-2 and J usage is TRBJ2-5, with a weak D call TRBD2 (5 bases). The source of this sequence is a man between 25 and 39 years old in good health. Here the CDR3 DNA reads TGTGCCAGCAGCTTAGATCGGGGTAGAGAGACCCAGTACTTC. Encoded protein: CASSLDRGRETQYF.